These T cell receptor beta chains were read from a single sample in a study of control samples from healthy donors and cancer patients. Sequencing was performed with immunoSEQ multiplex PCR; in TCRdb, only in-frame clones are kept and a portion is missing. Found here are 80,000 to 100,000 clones, about four fifths of them singletons; the top ten hold roughly 10%. Material for sequencing was blood. The receptors derive from a woman in her 30s in good health. Each CDR3 is given without its conserved first and last residue. Size tells how often a clone was seen (once, few, many) or the class of an expanded clone, and some rows leave it out.

clone size	V gene	CDR3 length	J gene	CDR3 protein
few	TRBV3-1/TRBV3-2	12	TRBJ2-3	ASSPSGREDTQY
NA	TRBV3-1/TRBV3-2	15	TRBJ1-2	ASSQGGGEFSILGYT
NA	TRBV2	10	TRBJ2-5	ASGFRGETQY
NA	TRBV14	14	TRBJ2-1	ASSQLGTGNYNEQF
NA	TRBV4-3	12	TRBJ1-2	ASSQDIGSDGYT
NA	TRBV10-3	13	TRBJ2-6	AISALDSGANVLT
NA	TRBV12-3/TRBV12-4	9	TRBJ1-1	ASSRTGEAF
NA	TRBV19	14	TRBJ1-1	ASRFSGQGRNTEAF
NA	TRBV19	10	TRBJ2-7	ASSRTSREQY
few	TRBV9	14	TRBJ2-3	ASSPAGGGLGDTQY
NA	TRBV30	13	TRBJ1-5	AWSADRGPNQPQH
NA	TRBV5-8	13	TRBJ2-1	ASSLEGSSYNEQF
NA	TRBV12-5	14	TRBJ2-1	ASGLQSGGPSNEQF
NA	TRBV12-3/TRBV12-4	11	TRBJ2-7	ASSSDGAYEQY
NA	TRBV30	9	TRBJ2-7	AWSVGNEQY
medium-sized	TRBV12-3/TRBV12-4	10	TRBJ2-3	ASSRTSNTQY
NA	TRBV11-2	12	TRBJ1-6	ASSNRVLDSPLH
few	TRBV2	12	TRBJ1-1	ASSQGNMNTEAF
NA	TRBV2	12	TRBJ2-3	ASRRHRAIDTQY
few	TRBV3-1/TRBV3-2	14	TRBJ1-2	ASSRVGYGEAYGYT
once	TRBV5-5	14	TRBJ2-2	ASSAGLARNTGELF
NA	TRBV27	12	TRBJ2-7	ASRRPGQGSEQY
few	TRBV6-2/TRBV6-3	11	TRBJ2-7	ASSSPPLGEQY
NA	TRBV11-2	11	TRBJ2-7	ASSWRSGDEQY
NA	TRBV30	11	TRBJ1-1	AGEGLQNTEAF
NA	TRBV30	9	TRBJ2-7	ASSGLYEQY
NA	TRBV5-4	12	TRBJ2-2	ASSRTGVNGELF
few	TRBV4-3	13	TRBJ2-5	ASSRLGGGPETQY
once	TRBV18	11	TRBJ1-2	ASSPQGAHGYT
few	TRBV29-1	11	TRBJ2-5	SAAKGVSETQY
NA	TRBV14	13	TRBJ1-2	ASSPRGQAGYGYT
NA	TRBV12-3/TRBV12-4	9	TRBJ1-2	ASSSVRGYT
NA	TRBV19	14	TRBJ2-1	ASSRYTGTGGLEQF
NA	TRBV30	13	TRBJ2-5	AWSVHGLGKETQY
NA	TRBV2	12	TRBJ1-3	ASSPAWQGSTIY
few	TRBV7-2	10	TRBJ1-1	ASSLQAGEAF